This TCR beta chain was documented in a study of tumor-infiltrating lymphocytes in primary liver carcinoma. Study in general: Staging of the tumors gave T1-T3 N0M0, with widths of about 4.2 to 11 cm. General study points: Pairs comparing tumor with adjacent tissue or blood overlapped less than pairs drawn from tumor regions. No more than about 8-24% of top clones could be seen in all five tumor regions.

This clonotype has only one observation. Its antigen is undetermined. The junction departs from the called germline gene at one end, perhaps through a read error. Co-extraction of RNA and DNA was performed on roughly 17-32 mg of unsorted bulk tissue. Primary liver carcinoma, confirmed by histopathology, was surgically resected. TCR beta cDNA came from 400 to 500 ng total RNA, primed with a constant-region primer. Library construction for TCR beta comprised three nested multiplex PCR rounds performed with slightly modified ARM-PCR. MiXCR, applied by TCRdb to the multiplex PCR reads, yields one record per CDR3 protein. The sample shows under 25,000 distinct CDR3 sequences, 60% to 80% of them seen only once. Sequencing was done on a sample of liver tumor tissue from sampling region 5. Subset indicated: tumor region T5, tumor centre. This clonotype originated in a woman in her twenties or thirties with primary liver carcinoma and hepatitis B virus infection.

This chain's CDR3 is CVSSSTRSGRSVELLF. The DNA of the CDR3 is TGTGTCAGCAGCTCGACACGTAGCGGGAGGTCCGTGGAGCTGCTTTTT. The chain has TRBV11-2 and TRBJ2-2, with 10 bases fitting TRBD2. Germline CDR1 and CDR2: SGHAT and FQNNGV. This CDR3 region has 16 residues.